This TCR beta chain originates from a study of cytomegalovirus exposure and HLA in healthy donors (dated by TCRdb to about 2017). Regarding the research as a whole: An earlier analysis of roughly 570 of the donors reported 250 to 300 Gb of sequence data and 100 million to 120 million unique TCR beta sequences obtained from about 170 million T cells. Along with the approximately 600-subject first cohort, a separate validation cohort of over a hundred different subjects was used. Among the roughly 400 genotyped donors, about 85% belonged to the genetic ancestry cluster associated with self-reported Caucasian donors. On average, about 200,000 unique TCR beta nucleotide sequences were sequenced per donor among some 420 genotyped donors of the cohort, with 15% to 20% of those sequences being non-productive. In the later analysis, no new phenotypic data were used to find candidate immune exposures; instead, reliance was placed on TCR beta sequences and their occurrence across donors. Class I and class II HLA loci were covered by the typing at four-digit resolution. Genome-wide SNP genotypes for about 60% of the roughly 670 donors were used in a later genetic analysis, which treated that subset as a discovery cohort. The study used immunosequencing to profile the T cell repertoires of 600 to 850 subjects and linked those repertoires to cytomegalovirus serostatus. Typing coverage varied by locus: roughly 620-640 donors for A, B, C, DRB1 and DQB1; approximately 520 for DQA1; nearly 610 for DPA1; 450 to 480 for DPB1. An early release covering roughly 600 HLA-typed donors comprised about 320 gigabases of sequencing data and around 80 million unique TCR sequences. Several DR-DQ haplotypes were treated as single units for association and clustering because of strong linkage in the cohort. The study aimed to test whether signatures of past pathogen exposure could be identified by cataloging public T cell receptors. High-throughput TCR immunosequencing, statistical association of individual TCRs with disease status, and machine learning were combined to predict cytomegalovirus infection status. In an earlier analysis of 587 of the donors, high-throughput TCR beta sequencing was used to judge whether each TCR beta V gene segment behaved as functional or pseudogenic. In a later analysis, previously published TCR beta repertoires from 670 or so donors were re-analyzed and high-resolution HLA genotyping was added so that TCR occurrence patterns could be studied. All discovery cohort repertoires had been generated using a single sequencing platform. Donor age, sex, ethnicity and CMV serostatus were collected together with the repertoire data.

In regard to this clone: The antigen it recognizes is unknown. No much larger clone exists at a distance of one base, and base qualities are not known.

The cohort comprised 550 to 700 healthy bone marrow donors. At the time of sampling, every cohort member was nominally healthy, though immune exposures that went unrecorded were likely present. The donor tested CMV seronegative, placing the donor among the roughly 400 seronegative members of the cohort. A peripheral blood sample was collected from each donor, and TCR beta sequencing was performed on peripheral blood mononuclear cells. The Qiagen DNeasy Blood Extraction Kit was used to extract genomic DNA from the blood cell samples. Inclusive of the bounding cysteine and phenylalanine, the CDR3 is 15 residues long. Only the CDR3 DNA is retained, 45 bases long and in frame from the first base. The germline V gene specifies LGHNA as CDR1 and YNFKEQ as CDR2. V ends up 4 bases short and J 6 bases short, with an unmatched junction base count of 10. What the study reported, not specific to this receptor: Assigning TCR associations to individual alleles was difficult when HLA alleles, especially DR and DQ, strongly co-occurred. Three of the identified cytomegalovirus-associated TCR beta chains were confirmed in vitro to be specific for cytomegalovirus antigens. In a later analysis, around 17,000 TCR beta sequences were associated with specific HLA alleles at a false discovery rate of 0.05. Sequencing depth was assumed to be roughly uniform across donors in the presence/absence analyses, though that assumption may not hold. Because some donors lacked HLA typing at each locus, the association tests relied only on the typed subset. Because counts were too low, fewer than 20 rarely observed V segments, including chromosome 9 orphons, were excluded from the earlier analysis of 587 of the donors. This cohort had only TCR beta chains sequenced, and the lack of alpha or paired-chain data limited which features could be detected. A total of around 150 TCR beta chains were listed by the study as associated with cytomegalovirus. Compared with equally common non-associated chains, HLA-associated TCR beta chains in a later analysis were more clonally expanded and had lower generation probabilities. Some IMGT-functional V segments, including TRBV6-2 and TRBV6-3, could not be told apart with the 87-base-pair reads, so those segments were excluded. According to the authors, the approach could potentially be generalized to other disease states and immunological phenotypes. The sequencing pipeline was judged likely to have produced a cluster of highly shared sequence variants as a technical artifact. In both the original and validation cohorts, the classifier was reported to diagnose cytomegalovirus status with high specificity and sensitivity. A further reported finding was that TCR beta sequences accurately predicted the HLA-A and HLA-B alleles for most subjects in the first cohort. An earlier analysis of around 540 of the donors showed that most TCR beta V segments appeared in productive rearrangements either about 87% or about 30% of the time, which broadly matched IMGT annotations. Correlated functional status among segregating V segments might reflect linkage disequilibrium, but an unknown experimental factor could not be ruled out. An association between a missense DCLRE1C variant and V-gene and J-gene trimming of TCR beta chains was found in a later genetic analysis and replicated in an independent cohort. The only immune exposure information available for the cohort was CMV serostatus. Most TCR sequences were observed very rarely across donors, whereas some public TCRs were present in many individuals. According to a later genetic analysis, donors in an Asian-associated ancestry cluster had fewer N-insertions in productive TCRs than the approximately 650-donor mean. In a later analysis, TCR association rates were found to vary across HLA loci, with the most associated TCRs seen for DRB1 alleles and the fewest for HLA-C alleles. According to a later analysis, most CMV-associated TCR beta chains appeared to be HLA-restricted, and the HLA associations seemed to be driven largely by CMV exposure. Several of the top co-occurrence clusters appeared to be linked to parvovirus B19, influenza, CMV and Epstein-Barr virus, according to a later analysis.

Library preparation employed the immunoSEQ multiplex PCR assay. The multiplex PCR relied on a mix of 60 forward primers for TCR Vbeta segments and 13 reverse primers for TCR Jbeta segments. The CDR3 region of rearranged TCR beta genes was amplified from genomic DNA by a multiplex PCR assay. On the Illumina HiSeq System, the amplified TCR beta libraries were sequenced as 87-base-pair reads. As for the original processing: Across the 640 or so repertoires, a later analysis counted roughly 84 million unique TCR beta chains, approximately 10 million of which were shared by at least two donors. A nearest-neighbor algorithm error-corrected the raw reads and collapsed the reads into unique sequences, merging closely related sequences to remove PCR and sequencing errors. CDR3 sequences were aligned to IMGT reference sequences to assign V, D and J gene segments. For a sequence to be retained, a match of at least six nucleotides to both a V gene segment and a J gene segment was required. A rearrangement counted as productive if the CDR3 had no stop codons and remained in frame with V and J, and every other rearrangement counted as non-productive. CDR3 was defined by IMGT convention, running from the second conserved V-encoded cysteine to the conserved J-encoded phenylalanine. Sequences without an unambiguous match to a single V gene segment were excluded from the earlier analysis of 450 to 750 of the donors. An earlier analysis of 500 to 700 of the donors classified V segments as functional when productive rearrangements were above 56.7% and as segregating when the standard deviation between donors was above 5%. A statistical classification framework was built for diagnosing cytomegalovirus status from the catalog of TCR beta chain sequences. A later analysis assigned V and J genes by comparing TCR nucleotide sequences with IMGT/GENE-DB human TR gene sequences. In a later analysis, CDR3 sequences and most-parsimonious VDJ recombination scenarios were assigned using the TCRdist pipeline. A later analysis defined each TCR beta chain by its CDR3 amino acid sequence plus V-gene family, and excluded reads lacking a unique V-gene family. To address suspected cross-contamination and a sequencing artifact, a later analysis removed over 500 highly shared, low-generation-probability nucleotide sequences. A later analysis calculated a clonal expansion index for each public chain from normalized within-repertoire ranks of inferred template counts. Generation probabilities in a later analysis came from a VDJ recombination model fitted to out-of-frame rearrangements, and those results were checked against IGoR. In a later analysis, TCR-TCR, TCR-HLA and TCR-CMV co-occurrence was scored with hypergeometric tests, and a repertoire-size bias correction was applied to TCR pairs. A later analysis estimated false discovery rates by permuting HLA or CMV assignments 20 times. In a later analysis, co-occurring TCRs were grouped using DBSCAN, and TCRdist sequence similarity was added for clustering within HLA-allele-positive subsets. Co-occurrence clustering excluded repertoires with fewer than 30,000 or more than 120,000 public chains, plus five with anomalous nucleotide sharing. TCRdb obtained this table from immuneACCESS and retained in-frame rearrangements with V and J assigned. These tables miss some clones; where compared with another copy, unresolved V genes account for less than half of the shortfall, and the remainder is unexplained. V, J and clone size were drawn from that table, and D and trimming were deduced from the DNA. The sample table shows more than 110,000 clones, and 65% to 80% are seen once. The top ten clones comprise 3% to 5% of the sample.

This TCR came from a male donor in good health and CMV-seronegative. What was sequenced was PBMCs. The receptor chain draws on TRBV4-2 and TRBJ2-7; 9 junctional bases match TRBD1. The sequenced DNA: TGTGCCAGCAGCCTGGGTACAGGGGGCGCACCCGAGCAGTACTTC. It translates to CASSLGTGGAPEQYF.